The present T cell receptor (beta chain) was sequenced within a study of T cell responses to AZD1222 COVID-19 vaccine. Study-wide points: Unmutated regions of variants are reportedly targeted by nearly half of spike-specific TCRs. Spike was spanned by vaccine-associated CD4 TCRs, which were dominant at 160-218 and 743-854.

Assay used: immunoSEQ multiplex PCR; TCRdb lists only in-frame clones, some missing. The top ten hold 1% to 1.5% of the sample, which has 150,000 to 200,000 clones, approximately 90% seen once. About this clone itself: Antigen unknown.

The CDR3 is 16 amino acids. Germline loops: CDR1 MDHEN, CDR2 SYDVKM. The V and J ends lost 6 bases and 5 bases respectively, with 22 bases between them. J is TRBJ2-5 and V is TRBV28, with D perhaps given as TRBD1 or TRBD2 (5 bases each). Sequencing was performed on peripheral blood, taken 28 days after the second AZD1222 dose. The sequence was obtained from an adult who received the AZD1222 COVID-19 vaccine. The CDR3 loop is CASRRLSGASEETQYF. The CDR3 DNA reads as TGTGCCAGCAGACGTCTATCCGGGGCCTCAGAGGAGACCCAGTACTTC.